Listed below are T cell receptor beta chains from one sample, sequenced in a study of T-cell reconstitution after alpha-beta-depleted transplantation in children. TCRdb processed the PCR reads anew with MiXCR; each CDR3 protein has one entry. The repertoire holds 200,000 to 300,000 distinct CDR3 sequences, with about 11% as singletons. The sample in question was PBMCs from the stem cell graft donor, obtained from the stem cell graft. The receptor set was obtained from a human donor who donated a stem cell graft to a child with acute lymphoblastic leukemia. CDR3s include the opening cysteine and the closing phenylalanine or tryptophan. The order of the fields is V gene, CDR3 protein.

TRBV12-3/TRBV12-4,CASSFGTSGPQETQYF
TRBV19,CASSIRGPEDTQYF
TRBV6-2/TRBV6-3,CACQRNTEAFF
TRBV29-1,CSVGGGGNQPQHF
TRBV20-1,CSADLILVNSPLHF
TRBV14,CASSQDGGMGNTIYF
TRBV6-1,CASRKGTARGTDTQYF
TRBV24-1,CATTSGTGGRNEQFF
TRBV20-1,CSANDRAESYEQYF
TRBV4-2,CASSLGGAIGETQYF
TRBV20-1,CSARREREKLFF
TRBV30,CAWSVLGLEAFF
TRBV6-1,CASSEKGPTWEQYF
TRBV6-1,CASTPTGGYGYTF
TRBV20-1,CSATRPGRLSYEQYF
TRBV7-2,CASSLGPSSTDTQYF
TRBV28,CASSDPPGQGGKSSYEQYF
TRBV6-2/TRBV6-3,CASSHRITDTQYF
TRBV24-1,CATSDVTGEETQYF
TRBV6-1,CASRRTGRETQYF
TRBV20-1,CSGGFSGKDTQYF
TRBV7-9,CASSLAGSDTQYF
TRBV29-1,CSVVGTGSSYEQYF
TRBV3-1,CASSQDLAGRGSAPDF
TRBV12-3/TRBV12-4,CASSYGRVGGETQYF
TRBV5-1,CASSLDGTGRETQYF
TRBV20-1,CSARDRGTGEQYF
TRBV20-1,CSARDWAELWDTEAFF
TRBV4-1,CASRMSSHGQGREGKNIQYF
TRBV10-1,CASSRDMVTNEQFF
TRBV12-3/TRBV12-4,CASSDRAYEQYF
TRBV4-2,CASSPDGEGRTGDTQYF
TRBV7-9,CASSSDRGSSPLHF
TRBV5-1,CASSLSYGDGNTIYF
TRBV3-1,CASSSRQGTEAFF
TRBV20-1,CSVIQPGDQPQHF
TRBV7-8,CASTLAGQVTDTQYF
TRBV11-2,CASSLRWRADRGEITGELFF
TRBV7-2,CASSSMPRAGELFF
TRBV5-6,CASSLGRADTQYF
TRBV9,CASSVAGSTDTQYF
TRBV9,CASSAGWLAGAYNEQFF
TRBV27,CASSLGGSPKETQYF
TRBV20-1,CSARIRDRRLGYNEQFF
TRBV20-1,CSAPFGFKDIQYF
TRBV7-2,CASSQSGGSYEQYF
TRBV6-2/TRBV6-3,CASSPDSGDQPQHF
TRBV5-1,CASSLGHEQYF
TRBV5-1,CASSLQGQGYNEQFF
TRBV15,CATSRDQGPNQPQHF
TRBV7-8,CASSLAIGSNQPQHF
TRBV4-1,CASSQPGQGSYEQYF